This T cell receptor beta chain is drawn from a study of shared clonotypes between healthy human individuals (TCRdb year 2020). In terms of the full investigation: The cohort comprised a couple of women and a few men aged 18 to 49 years. For each donor, CD4 naive and CD4 memory were each run on three plates, CD8 naive on two plates, and CD8 memory on one plate. To estimate repertoire size and how much clonotype sharing occurs between individuals, the study deeply sequenced the blood TCR repertoires of roughly 5 healthy adults. Different laboratories and diverse techniques were used to prepare libraries and sequence TCR repertoires, to increase sequencing depth and limit assay-specific biases. Leukapheresis yielded between about 0.85 and 9 billion PBMCs per donor.

CDR1 and CDR2, per the germline V gene, are MNHEY and SVGAGI. Between the V and J ends, shortened by 6 bases and 4 bases respectively, the junction contains 15 bases. The CDR3 runs 14 amino acids, cysteine and phenylalanine included. Only CDR3 DNA is held: 42 bases, read in frame from base 1. TCR CDR3 regions were amplified from genomic DNA by multiplex PCR using the deep immunoSEQ assay. Extracted genomic DNA from each cell subset was distributed evenly across all wells of several immunoSEQ 96-well plates, and each plate was treated as a replicate. For sorted subsets, roughly 200 ng genomic DNA, equal to about 30,000 T cell genomes, was loaded into each replicate PCR. Purified libraries were measured with a Qubit 3.0 fluorometer, size-checked on a Bioanalyzer 2100, and measured again with the KAPA Library Quantification kit. Every immunoSEQ 96-well plate was sequenced on a dedicated single-read 150-cycle Illumina NextSeq 550 flow cell. The published analysis was carried out like this. Because the immunoSEQ output held only junctional sequences and lacked quality scores, the filtering could not match the filtering applied to full-length reads. Sequences were annotated with PyIR, a Python wrapper for IgBLAST v1.9, using IMGT germline references to assign V/J genes and CDR3. Reads were filtered out if the reads had weak V/J assignments (E-value above 1e-6), no CDR3, stop codons, out-of-frame junctions, or ambiguous translated residues. V3J clonotypes were defined as sequences sharing the same inferred V gene, J gene, and CDR3 amino acid sequence. Percentage overlap between repertoires was calculated by dividing the number of shared unique clonotypes by the size of the smaller repertoire. Three approaches were used to assess repertoire richness: RTK rarefaction, the Chao1 estimator, and Recon v2.1 estimates of unobserved clonotypes. OLGA was used to compute generation probabilities for all TCRbeta clonotypes that the gDNA method yielded from a handful of donors. This immuneACCESS table, as held by TCRdb, lists in-frame sequences with V and J called but not all clones. Of the missing ones, under half trace to an unresolved V gene in checked studies; the others have no known cause. D and trimming come from the DNA, and the V and J calls and clone size come from that table. The sample includes some 2,500,000 clones, with 80% to 95% observed a single time. The leading ten clones occupy 0.35% to 0.45% of the sample.

As regards this clone: Its target antigen remains unknown. No base quality information exists; no much larger clone differs at one position.

The donors were healthy, HIV-negative adults with no recently reported acute infections or vaccinations. All donors were Caucasian adults living in Nashville, Tennessee, USA. CD4+ T cells were enriched by magnetic negative selection, after which naive cells were positively selected on CD45RA and the negative fraction was taken as the memory subset. After blood collection by leukapheresis, PBMCs were isolated using Ficoll-Histopaque density gradient centrifugation and then cryopreserved in the vapor phase of liquid nitrogen. Analytical flow cytometry was used to check the purity and quantity of each magnetically sorted T cell population. Genomic DNA was isolated from each sorted fraction and quantified by UV absorbance on a Nanodrop 2000c. Broader findings and caveats from the paper: Pairwise subsampling led to the expectation that sequencing depth would affect the degree of clonotype sharing among donors. Compared with non-shared clonotypes, clonotypes shared by all four sorted-subset donors had higher generation probabilities. Estimated clonotype richness was generally larger for naive than for memory subsets. Because the study included only a small number of donors, the genetic and exposure-history diversity represented was limited. When a few donors were compared, the shared fraction of clonotypes was 5% to 6.5% for naive CD4, around 3.5% for naive CD8, 2.3% for memory CD4, and 0.4% for memory CD8. Only blood was sampled, and tissue TCR repertoires likely differ from those in blood. Even with the large sequencing depth, rarefaction of the sorted-subset datasets indicated that sequencing was incomplete.

This clonotype was obtained from a man aged 18 to 29 in good health. Some clones in this sample may be carry-over from other donors' samples. The receptor chain draws on TRBV6-5 and TRBJ1-2, and possibly TRBD1, on 5 matching bases. The sequencing input was naive CD4+ T cells from PBMCs. In the paper's terms, the cell subset or site label means: CD45RA+ positively selected. The DNA sequence reads TGTGCCAGCAGCCCCCGAGAAGGGACCTATGGCTACACCTTC. The resulting protein is CASSPREGTYGYTF.